What follows is one T cell receptor (beta chain) and its context. As yet, its antigen is unknown. The CDR3 is made up of 15 amino acids. Trimming at V came to 4 bases and at J to 3 bases, leaving 6 bases not matched to a gene. Germline CDR1 MNHEY, CDR2 SVGAGI. From RNA transcripts, TCR beta CDR3 regions were amplified. HTBI primers were the set used in a first-round RT-PCR of the TCR CDR3. TCRdb fed the multiplex PCR reads into MiXCR, producing one record per CDR3 protein. The top ten hold about a sixth of the sample, which has 360,000 or so distinct CDR3 sequences, roughly 20% seen once. Not enrolled were patients with uncontrolled infection, other autoimmune disease, pregnancy or lactation. Diagnoses were established using clinical symptoms, serum thyroxine and TRAb, thyroid ultrasound and orbital computed tomography. The data are from a study of T cells in Graves' hyperthyroidism and ophthalmopathy. For the study at large: Specimen type is peripheral blood, collected at initial diagnosis prior to any treatment.

Study-wide results and limits: Ophthalmopathy was model-predicted a median around 6.1 months pre-onset.

This chain uses TRBV6-5 with TRBJ2-7, with 10 bases aligning to TRBD2. This TCR came from a woman between 40 and 50 years old with Graves' ophthalmopathy. Sequencing was performed on blood. The CDR3 is CASSWLAGEFYEQYF. The CDR3 nucleotides read TGTGCCAGCAGTTGGCTAGCGGGGGAATTCTACGAGCAGTACTTC.